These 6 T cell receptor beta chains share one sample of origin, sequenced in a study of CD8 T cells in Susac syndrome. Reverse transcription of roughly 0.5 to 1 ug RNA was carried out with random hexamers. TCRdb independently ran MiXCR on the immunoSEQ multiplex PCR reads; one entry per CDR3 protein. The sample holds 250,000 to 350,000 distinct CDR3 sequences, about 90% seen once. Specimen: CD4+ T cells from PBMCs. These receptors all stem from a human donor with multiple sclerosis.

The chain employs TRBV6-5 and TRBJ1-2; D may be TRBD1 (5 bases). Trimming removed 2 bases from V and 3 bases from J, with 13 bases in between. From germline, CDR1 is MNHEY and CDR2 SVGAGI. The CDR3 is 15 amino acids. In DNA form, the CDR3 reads TGTGCCAGCAGTTACGTTGGGGCGCGGCACTATGGCTACACCTTC. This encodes CASSYVGARHYGYTF.

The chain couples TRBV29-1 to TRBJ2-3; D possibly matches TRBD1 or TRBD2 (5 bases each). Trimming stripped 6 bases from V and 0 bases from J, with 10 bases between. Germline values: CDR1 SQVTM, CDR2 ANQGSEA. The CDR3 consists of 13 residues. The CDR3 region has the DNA TGCAGCGTACCGGGACCCAGCACAGATACGCAGTATTTT. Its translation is CSVPGPSTDTQYF.

CDR3 amino acids: CASSLMDSTDTQYF. The CDR3 DNA reads TGCGCCAGCAGCCTAATGGACTCCACAGATACGCAGTATTTT. The chain has TRBV4-1 and TRBJ2-3, with D perhaps TRBD2 (5 bases). The CDR3 sequence is 14 residues long. Per germline, CDR1 MGHRA and CDR2 YSYEKL. Trimming shortened V by 4 bases and J by 2 bases, and 10 bases separated the two germline ends.

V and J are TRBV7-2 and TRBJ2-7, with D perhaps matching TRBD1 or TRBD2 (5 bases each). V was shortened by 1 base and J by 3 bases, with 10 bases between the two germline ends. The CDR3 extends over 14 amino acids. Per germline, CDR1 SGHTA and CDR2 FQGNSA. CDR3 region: CASSLGGTLYEQYF. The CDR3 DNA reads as TGTGCCAGCAGCTTAGGGGGGACCCTCTACGAGCAGTACTTC.

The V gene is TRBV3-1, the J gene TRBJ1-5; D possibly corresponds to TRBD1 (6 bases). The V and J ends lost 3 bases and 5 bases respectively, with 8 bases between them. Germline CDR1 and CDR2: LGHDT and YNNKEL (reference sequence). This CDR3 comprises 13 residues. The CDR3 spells CASSHGGDQPQHF. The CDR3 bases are TGTGCCAGCAGCCATGGGGGCGATCAGCCCCAGCATTTT.

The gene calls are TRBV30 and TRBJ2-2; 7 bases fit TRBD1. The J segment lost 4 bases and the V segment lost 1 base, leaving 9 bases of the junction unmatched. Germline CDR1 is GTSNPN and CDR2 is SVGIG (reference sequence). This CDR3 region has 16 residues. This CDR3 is CAWSGGPGGSTGELFF. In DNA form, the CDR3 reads TGTGCCTGGAGTGGGGGGCCAGGGGGTAGCACCGGGGAGCTGTTTTTT. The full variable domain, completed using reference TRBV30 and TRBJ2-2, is SQTIHQWPATLVQPVGSPLSLECTVEGTSNPNLYWYRQAAGRGLQLLFYSVGIGQISSEVPQNLSASRPQDRQFILSSKKLLLSDSGFYLCAWSGGPGGSTGELFFGEGSRLTVL.